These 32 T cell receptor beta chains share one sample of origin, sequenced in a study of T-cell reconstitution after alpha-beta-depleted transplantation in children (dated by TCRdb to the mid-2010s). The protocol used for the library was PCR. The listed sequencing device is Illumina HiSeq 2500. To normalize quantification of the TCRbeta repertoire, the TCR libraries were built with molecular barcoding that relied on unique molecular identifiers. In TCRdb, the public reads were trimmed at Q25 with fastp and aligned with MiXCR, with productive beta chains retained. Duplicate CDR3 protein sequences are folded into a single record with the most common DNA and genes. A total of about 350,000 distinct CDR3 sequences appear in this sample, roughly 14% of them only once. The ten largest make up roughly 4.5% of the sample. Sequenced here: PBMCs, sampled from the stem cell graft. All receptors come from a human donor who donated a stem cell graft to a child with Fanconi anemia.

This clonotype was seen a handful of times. The CDR3 DNA follows: TGCAGTGCTAATGGAGGGGCTTCTTATGAAAAACTGTTTTTT. Protein product: CSANGGASYEKLFF. This rearrangement joins TRBV20-1 to TRBJ1-4; tentatively, D is TRBD1 (5 bases). Germline CDR1 is DFQATT and CDR2 is SNEGSKA (reference sequence). There are 14 residues in the CDR3. The V and J ends lost 4 bases and 6 bases respectively, with 15 bases between them.

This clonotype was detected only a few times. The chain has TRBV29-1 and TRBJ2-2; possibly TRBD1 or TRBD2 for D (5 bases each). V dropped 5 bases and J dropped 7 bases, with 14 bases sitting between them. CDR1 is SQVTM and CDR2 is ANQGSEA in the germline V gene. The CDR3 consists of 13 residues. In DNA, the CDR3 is TGCAGCGTTCGGTCCGTGGGGGACGGGGAGCTGTTTTTT. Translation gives CSVRSVGDGELFF.

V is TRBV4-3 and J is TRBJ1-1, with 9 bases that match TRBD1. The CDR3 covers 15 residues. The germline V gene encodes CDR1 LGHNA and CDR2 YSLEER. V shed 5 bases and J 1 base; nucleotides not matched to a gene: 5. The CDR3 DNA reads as TGCGCCAGCAGCGAAGGGACAGGGAGGAACACTGAAGCTTTCTTT. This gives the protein CASSEGTGRNTEAFF.

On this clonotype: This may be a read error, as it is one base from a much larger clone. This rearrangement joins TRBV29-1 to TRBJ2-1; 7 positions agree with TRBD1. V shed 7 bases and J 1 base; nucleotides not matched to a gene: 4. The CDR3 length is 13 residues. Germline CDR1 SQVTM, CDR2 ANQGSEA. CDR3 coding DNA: TGCAGCGGGGGACAGAGGTCCTACAATGAGCAGTTCTTC. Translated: CSGGQRSYNEQFF.

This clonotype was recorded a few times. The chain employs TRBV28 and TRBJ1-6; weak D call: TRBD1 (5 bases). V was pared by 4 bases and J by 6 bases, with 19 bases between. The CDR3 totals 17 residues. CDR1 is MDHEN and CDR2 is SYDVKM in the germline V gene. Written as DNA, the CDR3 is TGTGCCAGCAGTTCGTGGGACGAGGAAGCCACTAATTCACCCCTCCACTTT. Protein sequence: CASSSWDEEATNSPLHF.

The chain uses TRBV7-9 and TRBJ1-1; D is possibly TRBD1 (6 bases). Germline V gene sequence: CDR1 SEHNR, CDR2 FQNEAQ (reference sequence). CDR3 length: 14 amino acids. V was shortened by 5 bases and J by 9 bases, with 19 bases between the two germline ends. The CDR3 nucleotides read TGTGCCAGCAGCACCTCTCACCGGGACAATCAAGCTTTCTTT. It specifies CASSTSHRDNQAFF.

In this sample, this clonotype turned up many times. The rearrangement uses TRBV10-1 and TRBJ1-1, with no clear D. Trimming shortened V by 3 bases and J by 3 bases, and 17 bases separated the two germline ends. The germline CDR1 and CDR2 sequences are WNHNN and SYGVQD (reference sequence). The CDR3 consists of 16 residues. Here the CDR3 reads CASSEFGSGKDTEAFF. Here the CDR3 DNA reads TGCGCCAGCAGTGAATTCGGGTCCGGGAAAGACACTGAAGCTTTCTTT.

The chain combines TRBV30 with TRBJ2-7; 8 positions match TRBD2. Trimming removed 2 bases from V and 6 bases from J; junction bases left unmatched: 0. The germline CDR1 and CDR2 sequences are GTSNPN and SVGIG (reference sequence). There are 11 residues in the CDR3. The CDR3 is CAWSREGEQYF. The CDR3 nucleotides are TGTGCCTGGAGTCGGGAGGGCGAGCAGTACTTC. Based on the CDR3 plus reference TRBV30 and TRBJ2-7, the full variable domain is SQTIHQWPATLVQPVGSPLSLECTVEGTSNPNLYWYRQAAGRGLQLLFYSVGIGQISSEVPQNLSASRPQDRQFILSSKKLLLSDSGFYLCAWSREGEQYFGPGTRLTVT.

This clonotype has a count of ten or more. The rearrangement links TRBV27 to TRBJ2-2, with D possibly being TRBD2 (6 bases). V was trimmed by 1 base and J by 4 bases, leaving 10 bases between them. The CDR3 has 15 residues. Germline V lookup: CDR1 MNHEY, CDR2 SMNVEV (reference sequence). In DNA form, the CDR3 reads TGTGCCAGCAGTTTATTCGGAGGGGTCACCGGGGAGCTGTTTTTT. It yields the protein CASSLFGGVTGELFF.

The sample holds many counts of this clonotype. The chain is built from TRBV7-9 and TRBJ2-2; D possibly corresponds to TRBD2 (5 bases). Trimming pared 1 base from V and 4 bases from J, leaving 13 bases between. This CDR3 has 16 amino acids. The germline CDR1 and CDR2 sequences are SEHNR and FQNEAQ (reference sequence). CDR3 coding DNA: TGTGCCAGCAGCTTAGAAGGACTTAACCCCACCGGGGAGCTGTTTTTT. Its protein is CASSLEGLNPTGELFF.

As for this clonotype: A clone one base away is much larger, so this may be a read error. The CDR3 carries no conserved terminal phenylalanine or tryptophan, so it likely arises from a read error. The CDR3 loop reads CASTPQVSSTEAFV. The DNA of the CDR3 is TGTGCCAGTACGCCCCAAGTGTCGTCCACAGAAGCTTTCGTT. The chain has TRBV7-2 and TRBJ1-1; no firm D call. From germline, CDR1 is SGHTA and CDR2 FQGNSA. V was cut by 9 bases and J by 8 bases, with 22 bases left in between. The CDR3 runs to 14 residues.

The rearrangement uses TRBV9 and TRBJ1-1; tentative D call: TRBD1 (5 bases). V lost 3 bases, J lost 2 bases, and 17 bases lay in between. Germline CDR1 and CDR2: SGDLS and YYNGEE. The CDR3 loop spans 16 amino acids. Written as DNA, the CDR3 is TGTGCCAGCAGCGAGACAGAAGACAGCGGCAACACTGAAGCTTTCTTT. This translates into CASSETEDSGNTEAFF.

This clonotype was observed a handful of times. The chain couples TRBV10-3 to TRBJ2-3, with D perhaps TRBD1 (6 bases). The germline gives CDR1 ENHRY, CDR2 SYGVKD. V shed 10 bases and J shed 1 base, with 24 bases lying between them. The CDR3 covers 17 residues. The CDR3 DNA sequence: TGTGCCACCCACGCCCCCAGGGGCCTTGGGGGCACAGATACGCAGTATTTT. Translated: CATHAPRGLGGTDTQYF.

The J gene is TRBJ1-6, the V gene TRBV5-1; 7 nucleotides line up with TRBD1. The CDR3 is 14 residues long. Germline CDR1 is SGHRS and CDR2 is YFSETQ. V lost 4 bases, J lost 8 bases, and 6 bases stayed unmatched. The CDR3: CASSPGQRYSPLHF. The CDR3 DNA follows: TGCGCCAGCAGCCCGGGACAGAGATATTCACCCCTCCACTTT.

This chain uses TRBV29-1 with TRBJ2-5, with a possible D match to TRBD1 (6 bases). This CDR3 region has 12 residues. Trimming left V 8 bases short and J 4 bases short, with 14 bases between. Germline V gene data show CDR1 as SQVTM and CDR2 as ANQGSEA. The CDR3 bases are TGCAGCCTTGTTTGGGGGCGAGAGACCCAGTACTTC. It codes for CSLVWGRETQYF.

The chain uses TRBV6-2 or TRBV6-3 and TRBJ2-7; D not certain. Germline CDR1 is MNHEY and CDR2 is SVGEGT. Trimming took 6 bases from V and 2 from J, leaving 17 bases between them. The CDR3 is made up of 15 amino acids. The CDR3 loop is CASRPARSSPYEQYF. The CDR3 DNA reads TGTGCCAGCAGGCCCGCGAGGTCGTCGCCCTACGAGCAGTACTTC.

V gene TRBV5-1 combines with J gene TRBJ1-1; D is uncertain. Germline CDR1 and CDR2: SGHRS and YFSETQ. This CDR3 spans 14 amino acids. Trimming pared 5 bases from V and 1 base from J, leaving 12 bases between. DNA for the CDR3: TGCGCCAGCAGGCCGGACGGAAGGAACACTGAAGCTTTCTTT. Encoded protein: CASRPDGRNTEAFF.

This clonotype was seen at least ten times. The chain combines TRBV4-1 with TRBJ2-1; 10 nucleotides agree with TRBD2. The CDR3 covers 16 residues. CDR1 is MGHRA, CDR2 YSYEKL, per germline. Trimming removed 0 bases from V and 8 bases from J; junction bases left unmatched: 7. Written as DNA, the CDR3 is TGCGCCAGCAGCCAAGAACGGCTAGCGGGGGCCCATGAGCAGTTCTTC. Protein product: CASSQERLAGAHEQFF.

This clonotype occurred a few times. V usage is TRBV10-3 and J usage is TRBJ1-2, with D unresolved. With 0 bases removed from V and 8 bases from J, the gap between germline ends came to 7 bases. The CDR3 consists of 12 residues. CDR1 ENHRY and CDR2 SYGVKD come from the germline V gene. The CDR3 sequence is CAISESPGGYTF. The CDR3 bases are TGTGCCATCAGTGAGTCCCCCGGGGGCTACACCTTC.

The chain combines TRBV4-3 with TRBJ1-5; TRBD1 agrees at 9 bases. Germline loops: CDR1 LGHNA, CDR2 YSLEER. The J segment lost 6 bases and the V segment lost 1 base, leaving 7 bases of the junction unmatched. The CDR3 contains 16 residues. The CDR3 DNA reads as TGCGCCAGCAGCCAAGTAGCCGGGACAGGGAGTCAGCCCCAGCATTTT. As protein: CASSQVAGTGSQPQHF.

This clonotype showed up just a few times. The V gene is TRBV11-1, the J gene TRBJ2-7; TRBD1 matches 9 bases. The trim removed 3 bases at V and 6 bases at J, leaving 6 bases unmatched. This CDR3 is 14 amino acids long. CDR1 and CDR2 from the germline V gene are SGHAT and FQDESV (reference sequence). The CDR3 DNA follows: TGTGCCAGCAGCTTTAAGACAGGGGGAAGCGAGCAGTACGTC. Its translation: CASSFKTGGSEQYV.

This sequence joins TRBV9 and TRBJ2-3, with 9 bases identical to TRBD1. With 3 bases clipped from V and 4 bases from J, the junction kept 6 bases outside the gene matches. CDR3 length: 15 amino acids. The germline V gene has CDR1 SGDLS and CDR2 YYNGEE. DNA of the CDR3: TGTGCCAGCAGCGCCCGGGACAGGGTACCAGATACGCAGTATTTT. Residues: CASSARDRVPDTQYF.

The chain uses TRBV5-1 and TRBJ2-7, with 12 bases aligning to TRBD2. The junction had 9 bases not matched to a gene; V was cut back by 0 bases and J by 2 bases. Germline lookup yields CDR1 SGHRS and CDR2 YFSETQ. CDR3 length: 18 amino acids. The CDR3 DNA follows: TGCGCCAGCAGCTTGGGATTTGCGGGACTAGCGGGCACCTACGAGCAGTACTTC. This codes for CASSLGFAGLAGTYEQYF.

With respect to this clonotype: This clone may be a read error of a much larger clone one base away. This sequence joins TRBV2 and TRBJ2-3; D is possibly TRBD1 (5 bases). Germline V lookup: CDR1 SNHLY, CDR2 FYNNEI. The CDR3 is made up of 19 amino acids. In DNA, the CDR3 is TGTACCAGCAGTTCATCTCCAGGATGGGGCCACCTTAGCACAGATACGCAGTATTTT. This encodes CTSSSSPGWGHLSTDTQYF.

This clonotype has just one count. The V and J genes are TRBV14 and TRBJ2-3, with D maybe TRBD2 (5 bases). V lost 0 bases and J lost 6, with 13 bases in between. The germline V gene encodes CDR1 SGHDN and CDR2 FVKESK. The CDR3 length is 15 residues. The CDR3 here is CASSQDLDGEDTQYF. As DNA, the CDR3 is TGTGCCAGCAGCCAAGATCTGGACGGGGAGGATACGCAGTATTTT. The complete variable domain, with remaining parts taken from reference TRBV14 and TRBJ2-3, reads EAGVTQFPSHSVIEKGQTVTLRCDPISGHDNLYWYRRVMGKEIKFLLHFVKESKQDESGMPNNRFLAERTGGTYSTLKVQPAELEDSGVYFCASSQDLDGEDTQYFGPGTRLTVL.

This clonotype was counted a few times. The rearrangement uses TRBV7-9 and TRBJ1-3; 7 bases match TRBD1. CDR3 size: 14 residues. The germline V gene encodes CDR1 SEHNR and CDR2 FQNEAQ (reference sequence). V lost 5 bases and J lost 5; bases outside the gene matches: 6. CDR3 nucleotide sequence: TGTGCCAGCAGCCACAGGGGTGAGAGAAACACCATATATTTT. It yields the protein CASSHRGERNTIYF.

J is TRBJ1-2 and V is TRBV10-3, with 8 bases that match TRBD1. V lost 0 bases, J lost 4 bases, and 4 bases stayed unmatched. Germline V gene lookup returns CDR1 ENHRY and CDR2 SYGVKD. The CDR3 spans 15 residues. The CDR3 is CAISESEDRVYGYTF. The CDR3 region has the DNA TGTGCCATCAGTGAGTCAGAGGACAGGGTCTATGGCTACACCTTC.

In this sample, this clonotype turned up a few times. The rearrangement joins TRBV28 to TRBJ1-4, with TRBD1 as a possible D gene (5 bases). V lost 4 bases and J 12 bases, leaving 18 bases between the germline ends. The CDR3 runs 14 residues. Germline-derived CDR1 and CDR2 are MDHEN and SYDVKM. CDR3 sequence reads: CASSSPNRAGELFF. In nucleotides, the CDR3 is TGTGCCAGCAGTTCGCCGAATCGTGCGGGGGAACTGTTTTTT.

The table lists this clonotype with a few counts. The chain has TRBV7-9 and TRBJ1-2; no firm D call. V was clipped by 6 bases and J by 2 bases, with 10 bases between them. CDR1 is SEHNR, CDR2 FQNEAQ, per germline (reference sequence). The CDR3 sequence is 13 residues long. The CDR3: CASSPSANYGYTF. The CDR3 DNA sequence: TGTGCCAGCAGTCCCTCCGCCAACTATGGCTACACCTTC.

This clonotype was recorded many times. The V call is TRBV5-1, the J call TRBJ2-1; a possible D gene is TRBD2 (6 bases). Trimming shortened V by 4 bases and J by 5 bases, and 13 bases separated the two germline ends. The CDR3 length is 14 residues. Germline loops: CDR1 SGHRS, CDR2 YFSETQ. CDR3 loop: CASSVARGDNEQFF. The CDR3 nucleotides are TGCGCCAGCAGCGTCGCCCGCGGGGACAATGAGCAGTTCTTC.

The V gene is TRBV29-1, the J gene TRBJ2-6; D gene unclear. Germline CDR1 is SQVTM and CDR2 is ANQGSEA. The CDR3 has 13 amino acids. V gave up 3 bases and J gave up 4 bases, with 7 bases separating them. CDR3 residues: CSVEKTGANVLTF. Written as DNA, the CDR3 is TGCAGCGTTGAGAAGACCGGGGCCAACGTCCTGACTTTC.

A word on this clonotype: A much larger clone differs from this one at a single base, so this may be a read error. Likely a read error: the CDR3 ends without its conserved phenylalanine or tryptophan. The CDR3 protein is CSVYSGGNTGELFV. CDR3 DNA sequence: TGCAGCGTTTACAGCGGGGGGAACACCGGGGAGCTGTTTGTT. The rearrangement uses TRBV29-1 and TRBJ2-2; 8 bases fit TRBD2. There are 14 residues in the CDR3. Germline V lookup: CDR1 SQVTM, CDR2 ANQGSEA. The J segment lost 1 base and the V segment lost 5 bases, leaving 3 bases of the junction unmatched.